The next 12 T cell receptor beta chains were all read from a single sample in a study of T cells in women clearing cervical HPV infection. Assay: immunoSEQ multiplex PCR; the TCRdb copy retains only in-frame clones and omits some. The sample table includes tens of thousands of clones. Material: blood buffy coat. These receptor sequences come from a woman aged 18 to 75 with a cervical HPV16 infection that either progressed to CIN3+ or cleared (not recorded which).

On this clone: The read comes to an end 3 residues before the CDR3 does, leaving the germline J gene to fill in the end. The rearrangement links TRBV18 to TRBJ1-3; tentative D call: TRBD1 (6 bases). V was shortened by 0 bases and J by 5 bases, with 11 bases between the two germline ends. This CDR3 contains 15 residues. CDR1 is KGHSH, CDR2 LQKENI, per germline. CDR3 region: CASSPPVTGRNTIYF. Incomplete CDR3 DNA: TGTGCCAGCTCACCACCTGTCACAGGGAGAAACACC.

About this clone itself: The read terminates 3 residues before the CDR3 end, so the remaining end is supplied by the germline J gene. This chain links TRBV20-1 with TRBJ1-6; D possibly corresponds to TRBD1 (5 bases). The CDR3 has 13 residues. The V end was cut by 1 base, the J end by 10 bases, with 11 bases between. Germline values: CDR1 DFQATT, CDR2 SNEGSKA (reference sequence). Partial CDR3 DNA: TGCAGTGCTAGAGTGGGGGGGGACTCACCC. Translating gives CSARVGGDSP. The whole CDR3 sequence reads CSARVGGDSPLHF.

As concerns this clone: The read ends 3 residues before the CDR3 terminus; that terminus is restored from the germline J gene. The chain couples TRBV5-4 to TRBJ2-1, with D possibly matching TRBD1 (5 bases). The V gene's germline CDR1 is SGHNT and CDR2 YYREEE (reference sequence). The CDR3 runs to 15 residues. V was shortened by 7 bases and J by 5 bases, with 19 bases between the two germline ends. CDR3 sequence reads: CASHSGQSRHNEQFF. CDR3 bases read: TGTGCCAGCCACTCTGGACAATCGAGACACAATGAG.

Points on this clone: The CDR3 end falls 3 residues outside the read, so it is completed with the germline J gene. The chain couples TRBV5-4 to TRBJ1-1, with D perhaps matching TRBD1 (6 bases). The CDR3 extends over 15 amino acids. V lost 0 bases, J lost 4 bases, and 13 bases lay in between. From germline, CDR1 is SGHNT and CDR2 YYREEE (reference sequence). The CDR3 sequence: CASSLGGGGRTEAFF. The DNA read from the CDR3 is TGTGCCAGCAGCTTGGGTGGGGGGGGGCGCACTGAA.

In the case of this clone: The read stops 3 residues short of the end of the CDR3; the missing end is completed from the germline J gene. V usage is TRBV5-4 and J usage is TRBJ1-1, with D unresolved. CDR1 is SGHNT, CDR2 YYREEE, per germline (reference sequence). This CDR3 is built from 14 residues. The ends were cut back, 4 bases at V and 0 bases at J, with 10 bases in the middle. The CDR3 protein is CASSPGFMNTEAFF. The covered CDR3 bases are TGTGCCAGCAGCCCAGGCTTTATGAACACTGAA. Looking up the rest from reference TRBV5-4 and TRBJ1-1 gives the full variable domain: ETGVTQSPTHLIKTRGQQVTLRCSSQSGHNTVSWYQQALGQGPQFIFQYYREEENGRGNFPPRFSGLQFPNYSSELNVNALELDDSALYLCASSPGFMNTEAFFGQGTRLTVV.

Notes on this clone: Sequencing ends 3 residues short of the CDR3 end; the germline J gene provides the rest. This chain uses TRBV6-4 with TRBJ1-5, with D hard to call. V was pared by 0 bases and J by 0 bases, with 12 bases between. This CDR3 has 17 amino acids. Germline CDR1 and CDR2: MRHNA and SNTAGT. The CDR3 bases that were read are TGTGCCAGCAGTGACTCGGGTTTCGGGTATAGCAATCAGCCC. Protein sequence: CASSDSGFGYSNQP. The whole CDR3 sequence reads CASSDSGFGYSNQPQHF.

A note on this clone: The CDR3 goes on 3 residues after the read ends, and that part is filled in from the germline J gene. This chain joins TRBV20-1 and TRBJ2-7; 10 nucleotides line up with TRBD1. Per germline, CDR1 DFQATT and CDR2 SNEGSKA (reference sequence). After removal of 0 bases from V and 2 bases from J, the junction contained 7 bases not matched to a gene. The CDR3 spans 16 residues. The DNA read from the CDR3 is TGCAGTGCTAGAGATGAATGGGACAGGGGAACCTACGAG. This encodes CSARDEWDRGTYE. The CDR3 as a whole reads CSARDEWDRGTYEQYF.

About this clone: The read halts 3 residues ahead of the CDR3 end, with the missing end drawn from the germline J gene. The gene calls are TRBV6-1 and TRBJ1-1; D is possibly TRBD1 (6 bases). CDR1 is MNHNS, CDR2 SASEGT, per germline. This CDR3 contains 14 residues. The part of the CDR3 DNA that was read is TGTGCCAGCAGTGGAGGGTGGAGAGACGACAGG. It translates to CASSGGWRDDR. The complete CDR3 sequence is CASSGGWRDDRAFF.

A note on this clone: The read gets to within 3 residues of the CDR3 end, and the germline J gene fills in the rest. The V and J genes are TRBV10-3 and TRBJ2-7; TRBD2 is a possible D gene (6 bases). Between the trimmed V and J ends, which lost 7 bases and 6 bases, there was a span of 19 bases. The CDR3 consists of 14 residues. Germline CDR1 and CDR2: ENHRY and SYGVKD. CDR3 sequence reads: CAINSGDIGGEQYF. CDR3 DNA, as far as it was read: TGTGCCATCAATTCGGGGGATATCGGGGGCGAG.

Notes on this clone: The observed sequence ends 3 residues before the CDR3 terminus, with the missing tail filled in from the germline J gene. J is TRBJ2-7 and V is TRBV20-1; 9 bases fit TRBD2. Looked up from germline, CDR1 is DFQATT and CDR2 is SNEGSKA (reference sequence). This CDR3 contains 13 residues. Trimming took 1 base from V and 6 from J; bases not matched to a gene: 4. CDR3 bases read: TGCAGTGCTAGAGGCGGGGGGGGCTCCGAG. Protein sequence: CSARGGGGSE. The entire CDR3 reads CSARGGGGSEQYF.

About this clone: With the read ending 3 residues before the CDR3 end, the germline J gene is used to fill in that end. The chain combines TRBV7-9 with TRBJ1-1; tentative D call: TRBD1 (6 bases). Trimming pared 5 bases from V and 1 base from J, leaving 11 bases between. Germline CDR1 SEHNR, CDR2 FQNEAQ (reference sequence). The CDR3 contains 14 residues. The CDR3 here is CASSRTEKNTEAFF. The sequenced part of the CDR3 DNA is TGTGCCAGCAGCCGGACAGAGAAGAACACTGAA.

The CDR3 spells CASSPTSGLGVAFF. The covered CDR3 bases are TGTGCCAGCAGCCCGACTAGCGGGCTTGGGGTC. This chain connects TRBV11-3 to TRBJ1-1; D is unresolved. The DNA ends 3 residues before the CDR3 does, and the rest of the CDR3 is filled in from the germline J gene. CDR1 is SGHNT and CDR2 is YENEEA in the germline V gene. CDR3 length: 14 amino acids.